The source of this T cell receptor (beta chain) is a study of shared clonotypes between healthy human individuals. Across the study: Aged between 18 and 49, the donors were a couple of women and a few men.

With regard to this clone: Its target is not known.

The naive CD8 population came from CD45RO-negative cells selected for CCR7, without terminally differentiated effector memory CD45RA+ cells. Healthy adults negative for HIV, lacking recent acute infections or vaccinations, served as donors. The V gene end was trimmed by 6 bases and the J gene end by 4 bases; junction bases not matched to a gene: 8. CDR1 is SEHNR, CDR2 FQNEAQ, per germline (reference sequence). This CDR3 has 14 residues. TCRdb's copy holds only in-frame clones and misses some; the assay was immunoSEQ multiplex PCR. The sample lists around 2.1 million clones; 85% to 95% were seen once. General study points: Blood was the only sampled material, and tissue repertoires likely differ. Clonotypes shared by all four sorted-subset donors had higher generation probabilities than non-shared clonotypes.

This TCR was recovered from a man aged 18 to 29 in good health. Some clones in this sample may be carry-over from other donors' samples. The sample taken for sequencing was naive CD8+ T cells from PBMCs. This chain links TRBV7-9 with TRBJ2-7, with 8 bases aligning to TRBD1. The CDR3, as DNA: TGTGCCAGCAGGGACGCAGGGGGCTTTTACGAGCAGTACTTC. This sequence encodes CASRDAGGFYEQYF.